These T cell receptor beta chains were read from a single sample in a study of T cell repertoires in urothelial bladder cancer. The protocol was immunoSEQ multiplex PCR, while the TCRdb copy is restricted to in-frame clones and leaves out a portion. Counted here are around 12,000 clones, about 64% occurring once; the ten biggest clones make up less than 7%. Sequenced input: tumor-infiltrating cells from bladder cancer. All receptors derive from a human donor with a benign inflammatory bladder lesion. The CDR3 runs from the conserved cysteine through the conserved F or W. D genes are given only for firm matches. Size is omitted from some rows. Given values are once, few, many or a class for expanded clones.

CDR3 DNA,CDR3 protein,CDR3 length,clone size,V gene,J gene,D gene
TGTGCCTGCACAGGGGAGTGGGCTAATGAAAAACTGTTTTTT,CACTGEWANEKLFF,14,NA,TRBV30,TRBJ1-4,TRBD1
TGTGCCAGCAGGAACAGGGAACAGACCCAGTACTTC,CASRNREQTQYF,12,NA,TRBV2,TRBJ2-5,NA
TGTGCCAGCAGTTTATCGGGCAGGGGGGAAGGACAGGTCAATGAGCAGTTCTTC,CASSLSGRGEGQVNEQFF,18,NA,TRBV27,TRBJ2-1,NA
TGTGCCAGCAGCCTACTCCTTGGGGGCTACACCTTC,CASSLLLGGYTF,12,NA,TRBV14,TRBJ1-2,NA
TGTGCCAGCAGCTTCGACTACCAAGAGACCCAGTACTTC,CASSFDYQETQYF,13,NA,TRBV6-5,TRBJ2-5,NA
TGTGCCAGCCATGGAACAGAGACCTACGAGCAGTACTTC,CASHGTETYEQYF,13,NA,TRBV6-6,TRBJ2-7,NA
TGTGCCAGCAGCTTAGCGAGTTACTCTGGAAACACCATATATTTT,CASSLASYSGNTIYF,15,NA,TRBV13,TRBJ1-3,NA
TGTGCCAGCAGCTTTCGACCTTTTGGGGAGACCCAGTACTTC,CASSFRPFGETQYF,14,few,TRBV7-3,TRBJ2-5,NA
TGCGCCAGCAGCTCCCTCGACGGGAGTTCCCCCTACGAGCAGTACTTC,CASSSLDGSSPYEQYF,16,NA,TRBV5-1,TRBJ2-7,NA
TGTGCCAGCATCCTACTGGGAGGGGCGAGGACCGGGGAGCTGTTTTTT,CASILLGGARTGELFF,16,once,TRBV25-1,TRBJ2-2,TRBD2
TGTGCCAGCAGTCCGACTAGCGGGGGTCCAAGGAACACCGGGGAGCTGTTTTTT,CASSPTSGGPRNTGELFF,18,once,TRBV2,TRBJ2-2,TRBD2
TGTGCCAGCAGGAGGGGCAACTATGGCTACACCTTC,CASRRGNYGYTF,12,NA,TRBV19,TRBJ1-2,NA
TGTGCCAGCAGCTCCTCATTGAACACTGAAGCTTTCTTT,CASSSSLNTEAFF,13,NA,TRBV7-8,TRBJ1-1,NA
TGTGCCAGCAGTGAGCAGCCCTATAATTCACCCCTCCACTTT,CASSEQPYNSPLHF,14,NA,TRBV6-4,TRBJ1-6,NA
TGTGCCAGCAGTGGTCAGGGTAATCAGCCCCAGCATTTT,CASSGQGNQPQHF,13,NA,TRBV2,TRBJ1-5,NA
TGTGCCAGCAACCCTCTACGAGGGGACCTTGGATATGGCTACACCTTC,CASNPLRGDLGYGYTF,16,few,TRBV2,TRBJ1-2,NA
TGTGCCAGCAGCACCCAAAACAGTGTGAATGAGCAGTTCTTC,CASSTQNSVNEQFF,14,NA,TRBV7-3,TRBJ2-1,NA
TGTGCCAGCAGCCAAGGTGTCAGGCGGGTTGAGCAGTTCTTC,CASSQGVRRVEQFF,14,NA,TRBV14,TRBJ2-1,NA
TGTGCCAGCAGCGTTGGGACGGACGCCAGGGAGACCCAGTACTTC,CASSVGTDARETQYF,15,few,TRBV11-3,TRBJ2-5,NA
TGTGCCAGCAGGGACAGGGGCTATGGCTACACCTTC,CASRDRGYGYTF,12,few,TRBV2,TRBJ1-2,TRBD1
TGTGCCAGCAGCCCGGTTAGCTCCTACAATGAGCAGTTCTTC,CASSPVSSYNEQFF,14,NA,TRBV6-5,TRBJ2-1,NA
TGTGCCAGCAGTCCTACTAGAACTAGGGGCTACGAGCAGTACTTC,CASSPTRTRGYEQYF,15,NA,TRBV5-4,TRBJ2-7,NA
TGTGCCAGCAGGGGACAGGGCGACAATTCACCCCTCCACTTT,CASRGQGDNSPLHF,14,large,TRBV25-1,TRBJ1-6,TRBD1
TGTGCCAGCAGCTTCTACAACACCGGGGAGCTGTTTTTT,CASSFYNTGELFF,13,NA,TRBV11-2,TRBJ2-2,NA
TGTGCCAGCAGCTTAAGCCCCCCGGGACAGGGAAGTACGCAGTATTTT,CASSLSPPGQGSTQYF,16,few,TRBV7-3,TRBJ2-3,TRBD1
TGTGCCAGCAGCTTGGCTCCAGTGGTTTTAGCGGGGGGACAGCAGTACTTC,CASSLAPVVLAGGQQYF,17,NA,TRBV5-5,TRBJ2-7,TRBD2
TGTGCCAGCACTCTGGATCCGGGACAGGGGAATGAAAAACTGTTTTTT,CASTLDPGQGNEKLFF,16,NA,TRBV7-8,TRBJ1-4,TRBD1
TGTGCCAGTAGTATAGGGAGGGACAGGGACGACTATGGCTACACCTTC,CASSIGRDRDDYGYTF,16,few,TRBV19,TRBJ1-2,TRBD1
TGTGCCAGCAGCCAAGGACGGAACAGGGAGGGCAATCAGCCCCAGCATTTT,CASSQGRNREGNQPQHF,17,NA,TRBV4-2,TRBJ1-5,NA
TGTGCCAGCAGCTTTGGGACAGAAGAGACCCAGTACTTC,CASSFGTEETQYF,13,NA,TRBV7-9,TRBJ2-5,TRBD1
TGTGCCACCGTGGGACAGGGGATCAATACCGGGGAGCTGTTTTTT,CATVGQGINTGELFF,15,NA,TRBV6-4,TRBJ2-2,TRBD1
TGTGCCAGTAGTATTTACGGCGGCTACACCTTC,CASSIYGGYTF,11,few,TRBV19,TRBJ1-2,NA
TGTGCCAGCAGCTTGGCCGGGATCCTCTACGAGCAGTACTTC,CASSLAGILYEQYF,14,NA,TRBV5-4,TRBJ2-7,NA
TGTGCCAGCAGCTTAGTAGGGGGACACCTGAACACTGAAGCTTTCTTT,CASSLVGGHLNTEAFF,16,NA,TRBV7-2,TRBJ1-1,NA
TGTGCCAGTAGAGTGCGACACACAGGGGGCGGTTCCGGCGAGCAGTACTTC,CASRVRHTGGGSGEQYF,17,once,TRBV19,TRBJ2-7,TRBD1
TGTGCCAGCAGCTTAAGTGTGGGGACCACCGGGGAGCTGTTTTTT,CASSLSVGTTGELFF,15,once,TRBV11-2,TRBJ2-2,NA
TGTGCCATCAGCCCGGTGGGGGAAGAGAAGCCCCAGCATTTT,CAISPVGEEKPQHF,14,NA,TRBV10-3,TRBJ1-5,NA